This T cell receptor beta chain was identified during a study of blood T cell repertoires in COVID-19 (dated by TCRdb to 2018 to 2021). For the wider study: Collaborator samples came from the United States, Italy and Spain and covered acute and convalescent phases of COVID-19. The prospective study material was composed of cDNA or gDNA derived from T cells, B-cell-depleted T cells, or PBMCs. Subjects who had been exposed to COVID-19, were actively infected with it, or had recovered from it provided the deeply sampled blood TCRbeta repertoires that made up the dataset. A freely available public database, intended as a resource for researchers studying the immune response to SARS-CoV-2, is where the repertoires were released. Samples were obtained from the ongoing ImmuneRACE study (first 160 participants) and from 1,254 subjects provided by 6 global collaborators. A de-identified subject ID, COVID-19 status, age in years and sex were almost always included in the sample metadata. Where available, HLA class I and class II types were taken from metadata supplied by the sample provider and were not determined by assay-based typing. What the authors observed across the whole study: How much clinical and demographic metadata was included differed by source and by participant, and the metadata was provided uncurated.

Collaborating institutions collected whole blood in K2EDTA tubes following their own protocols. For TCRbeta analysis, collaborators shipped samples in one of three forms: frozen whole blood, isolated PBMCs, or DNA extracted from either of those sample types. To note about this clone: Its cognate antigen has yet to be identified. There are no base qualities to consult, and no much larger clone falls within one base.

TCRbeta CDR3 regions were amplified from genomic DNA by means of the immunoSEQ Assay, a bias-controlled multiplex PCR. The authors processed their data as follows. Nucleated cell counts per sample were estimated from amplification of reference gene primers within the assay. Sequence reads were collapsed and filtered to measure the absolute abundance of every unique TCRbeta CDR3 rearrangement. For each sample, productive Simpson clonality was calculated by taking the square root of Simpson's diversity index across productive rearrangements. Sourced from immuneACCESS, this table was stored by TCRdb with only in-frame sequences that have V and J called. A share of the clones is absent; for the studies checked, an unresolved V gene accounts for under half, and the remainder has no known explanation. Clone size and V and J calls were adopted from that table, with D and trimming inferred from the DNA. In all, the sample holds 130,000 to 150,000 clones, and roughly 79% of those were seen once. The ten largest make up around 8.2% of the sample.

The CDR3 numbers 17 residues from cysteine through phenylalanine. Just CDR3 DNA is preserved here, 51 bases in frame from base 1. Trimming takes 5 bases off V and 7 bases off J; junction bases not matched to a gene: 14. For CDR1 and CDR2, the germline V gene lists SGHTA and FQGNSA. The rearranged segments are TRBV7-2 and TRBJ2-7, with 13 junctional bases fitting TRBD2. Sequences were obtained from peripheral blood. This receptor was identified in a human donor in a cohort sampled during active COVID-19. The CDR3: CASSRLFRTSGSEEQYF. The sequenced DNA: TGTGCCAGCAGCCGTCTTTTTAGGACTAGCGGGAGTGAAGAGCAGTACTTC.